This passage covers 28 T cell receptor beta chains from one sample sequenced in a study of human T cells and chemical hapten exposure. Time point reported: patch test 2, 6 weeks after DPC sensitization. Specified treatment: therapeutic diphenylcyclopropenone sensitization with weekly scalp DPC. Via MiXCR, TCRdb re-called the RACE reads, giving one row per CDR3 protein. The sample yields tens of thousands of distinct CDR3 sequences, about 9.8% seen once. The sample consisted of whole blood, taken in connection with sensitization to the hapten diphenylcyclopropenone (DPC). These receptors were obtained from a woman aged 40 to 50 with alopecia areata. Some clones in this sample may be carry-over from other donors' samples.

This clonotype appeared a few times. This sequence joins TRBV18 and TRBJ2-2, with 8 bases fitting TRBD2. In germline, CDR1 is KGHSH, CDR2 LQKENI. With V trimmed by 1 base and J by 0 bases, 4 bases remained unmatched. The CDR3 spans 17 residues. In DNA, the CDR3 is TGTGCCAGCTCACCACGTAGCGGGGCTGCGAACACCGGGGAGCTGTTTTTT. Translating gives CASSPRSGAANTGELFF.

This clonotype was seen repeatedly, ten times or more. The rearrangement links TRBV12-3 or TRBV12-4 to TRBJ1-5, with D possibly TRBD1 on 5 matching bases. V lost 5 bases to trimming and J lost 1 base, with 12 bases between them. The CDR3 runs to 15 residues. The DNA for the CDR3 is TGTGCCAGCAGTCCGGCGAGGGGCAGCAATCAGCCCCAGCATTTT. Residues: CASSPARGSNQPQHF.

The table lists this clonotype with a few counts. The chain uses TRBV20-1 and TRBJ2-3; the match to TRBD2 covers 9 bases. Looked up from germline, CDR1 is DFQATT and CDR2 is SNEGSKA (reference sequence). The CDR3 runs 14 residues. With 7 bases clipped from V and 5 bases from J, the junction kept 10 bases outside the gene matches. The CDR3 DNA sequence: TGCAGTGGGCCCCGCGGGGGGGATGAAGATACGCAGTATTTT. Translation gives CSGPRGGDEDTQYF.

Many counts were recorded for this clonotype. The V gene is TRBV7-6, the J gene TRBJ2-3, with a tentative D call TRBD2 (6 bases). Trimming stripped 2 bases from V and 6 bases from J, with 15 bases between. In germline, CDR1 is SGHVS, CDR2 FNYEAQ. The CDR3 runs to 15 residues. The CDR3 DNA sequence: TGTGCCAGCAGCTTAAAACAGAGGGAGGTGGATACGCAGTATTTT. Translating it yields CASSLKQREVDTQYF.

In its sample, this clonotype was seen many times. The genes are TRBV12-3 or TRBV12-4 and TRBJ1-2; D remains unclear. Between the trimmed V and J ends, which lost 5 bases and 7 bases, there was a span of 14 bases. The CDR3 is made up of 13 amino acids. CDR3 region: CASSRAPTVGYTF. The DNA for the CDR3 is TGTGCCAGCAGTCGAGCTCCGACGGTTGGCTACACCTTC.

This clonotype was recorded at least ten times. The V and J genes are TRBV5-1 and TRBJ2-7; D might be TRBD2 (6 bases). From germline, CDR1 is SGHRS and CDR2 YFSETQ. Trimming cost V 4 bases and J 10 bases, with 18 bases left between them. This CDR3 region has 13 residues. The CDR3 DNA sequence: TGCGCCAGCAGCACCGGACGGGACTCGGAACAGTACTTC. Amino acid sequence: CASSTGRDSEQYF.

The rearrangement uses TRBV12-3 or TRBV12-4 and TRBJ1-1; D not resolved. V lost 2 bases to trimming and J lost 8 bases, with 9 bases between them. The CDR3 contains 12 residues. In DNA form, the CDR3 reads TGTGCCAGCAGTTTAAGGTGGACCGAAGCTTTCTTT. Residues: CASSLRWTEAFF.

A few counts support this clonotype. CDR3 in DNA: TGTGCCAGCAGTCCCAATGCGGGCTTGCAGTATTTT. Residues: CASSPNAGLQYF. The V call is TRBV12-3 or TRBV12-4, the J call TRBJ2-3, with D possibly TRBD2 on 5 matching bases. V was cut by 5 bases and J by 11 bases, with 14 bases left in between. The CDR3 length is 12 residues.

This clonotype appeared a few times. In DNA form, the CDR3 reads TGCGCCAGCAGCCCCAGGGACAGGGGAGAAAAACTGTTTTTT. It encodes CASSPRDRGEKLFF. The gene calls are TRBV5-1 and TRBJ1-4, with 10 bases aligning to TRBD1. Germline CDR1 and CDR2: SGHRS and YFSETQ. CDR3 length equals 14 residues. V was pared by 4 bases and J by 8 bases, with 5 bases of the junction left unmatched.

A few counts support this clonotype. The chain is built from TRBV20-1 and TRBJ1-2, with TRBD1 matching 9 bases. Germline-derived CDR1 and CDR2 are DFQATT and SNEGSKA (reference sequence). The CDR3 length is 13 residues. V shed 5 bases, J shed 5 bases, and the junction held 6 bases outside the gene matches. This chain's CDR3 is CSALRDREYGYTF. The DNA for the CDR3 is TGCAGTGCTCTCCGGGACAGGGAATATGGCTACACCTTC.

This clonotype was observed at least ten times. This rearrangement joins TRBV6-1 to TRBJ2-5, with 8 nucleotides matching TRBD2. CDR1 and CDR2 (germline): MNHNS, SASEGT. This CDR3 comprises 16 residues. Trimming removed 2 bases from V and 1 base from J; junction bases left unmatched: 6. Here the CDR3 reads CASSELAGGPQETQYF. The CDR3 nucleotides are TGTGCCAGCAGTGAACTGGCGGGGGGCCCCCAAGAGACCCAGTACTTC.

This clonotype was seen repeatedly, ten times or more. DNA for the CDR3: TGCGCCAGCAGACCCAGACAGGCGGAGAACACTGAAGCTTTCTTT. Residues: CASRPRQAENTEAFF. The J gene is TRBJ1-1, the V gene TRBV5-1; a possible D gene is TRBD1 (6 bases). Trimming removed 5 bases from V and 1 base from J, with 15 bases in between. CDR1 is SGHRS and CDR2 is YFSETQ in the germline V gene. This CDR3 spans 15 amino acids.

This clonotype was seen many times. The CDR3 sequence: CASSVDRSDTQYF. The CDR3 DNA sequence: TGTGCCAGCAGTGTGGACAGAAGTGATACGCAGTATTTT. V usage is TRBV6-6 and J usage is TRBJ2-3; D possibly corresponds to TRBD1 (6 bases). There are 13 residues in the CDR3. Per the germline V gene, CDR1 is MNHNY and CDR2 is SVGAGI (reference sequence). V shed 5 bases and J shed 6 bases, with 12 bases lying between them.

This clonotype was observed at least ten times. The chain has TRBV4-1 and TRBJ2-7; 11 bases line up with TRBD1. The CDR3 length is 15 residues. The J segment lost 2 bases and the V segment lost 1 base, leaving 1 base of the junction unmatched. The germline V gene encodes CDR1 MGHRA and CDR2 YSYEKL. CDR3 residues: CASSQGTGGTYEQYF. CDR3 nucleotides: TGCGCCAGCAGCCAAGGGACAGGGGGCACCTACGAGCAGTACTTC.

Ten or more counts support this clonotype. This sequence joins TRBV27 and TRBJ2-1; D remains unclear. The CDR3 length is 15 residues. Trimming removed 5 bases at V and 0 bases at J, with 11 bases between. CDR1 is MNHEY and CDR2 is SMNVEV in the germline V gene (reference sequence). This CDR3 reads CASSPVGFSYNEQFF. CDR3 sequence (DNA): TGTGCCAGCAGTCCCGTCGGGTTCTCCTACAATGAGCAGTTCTTC.

This clonotype was counted at least ten times. The chain has TRBV6-6 and TRBJ2-1; D gene uncertain. V was trimmed by 0 bases and J by 8 bases, leaving 14 bases between them. CDR1 is MNHNY, CDR2 SVGAGI, per germline (reference sequence). CDR3 length equals 15 residues. CDR3 coding DNA: TGTGCCAGCAGTTACTCGATCGGCGCCAAGGATGAGCAGTTCTTC. Translated: CASSYSIGAKDEQFF.

This clonotype was seen repeatedly, ten times or more. This sequence joins TRBV20-1 and TRBJ2-2; D perhaps matches TRBD2 (6 bases). Trimming stripped 1 base from V and 6 bases from J, with 15 bases between. CDR3 length: 15 residues. CDR1 is DFQATT, CDR2 SNEGSKA, per germline (reference sequence). The CDR3 spells CSARGGRGDAGELFF. In DNA, the CDR3 is TGCAGTGCTAGAGGGGGTCGCGGGGATGCCGGGGAGCTGTTTTTT.

This clonotype was recorded at least ten times. This chain connects TRBV18 to TRBJ2-5; 7 nucleotides agree with TRBD2. CDR1 and CDR2 (germline): KGHSH, LQKENI. This CDR3 has 13 residues. J was trimmed by 5 bases and V by 5 bases; bases with no gene match: 5. As DNA, the CDR3 is TGTGCCAGCTCAAGGCTAGCGGTTGAGACCCAGTACTTC. Its translation: CASSRLAVETQYF.

There are a few counts of this clonotype. The J gene is TRBJ1-5, the V gene TRBV6-5, with 9 bases identical to TRBD1. From germline, CDR1 is MNHEY and CDR2 SVGAGI. This CDR3 has 15 amino acids. V trimming: 7 bases; J trimming: 4 bases; junction bases outside the gene matches: 8. The CDR3 nucleotides read TGTGCCAGCAAAAAAGGGACAGGGATTAATCAGCCCCAGCATTTT. Translation gives CASKKGTGINQPQHF.

This clonotype has a count of ten or more. The chain uses TRBV2 and TRBJ1-6; TRBD1 is a possible D gene (5 bases). Trimming removed 6 bases from V and 9 bases from J, with 12 bases in between. Germline V gene lookup returns CDR1 SNHLY and CDR2 FYNNEI. CDR3 length: 13 residues. CDR3 nucleotide sequence: TGTGCCAGCAGCTCAGGGTCTACTTCACCCCTCCACTTT. It specifies CASSSGSTSPLHF.

There are a few counts of this clonotype. This sequence joins TRBV7-2 and TRBJ2-1, with 9 bases fitting TRBD2. J gave up 3 bases and V 4 bases, and 10 bases lay outside the gene matches. Germline CDR1 SGHTA, CDR2 FQGNSA. The CDR3 has 17 residues. The CDR3 DNA is TGTGCCAGCAGCTCGCCGGGCGCTAGCGGGAACTACAATGAGCAGTTCTTC. Translating it yields CASSSPGASGNYNEQFF.

This clonotype was counted many times. This rearrangement joins TRBV6-5 to TRBJ2-5; D is undetermined. The germline V gene has CDR1 MNHEY and CDR2 SVGAGI. This CDR3 is built from 14 residues. V shed 1 base and J shed 2 bases, with 8 bases lying between them. The CDR3 region is CASSYFDRQETQYF. The CDR3 bases are TGTGCCAGCAGTTACTTCGACCGGCAAGAGACCCAGTACTTC.

This clonotype came up a few times. V gene TRBV20-1 combines with J gene TRBJ2-5; D remains ambiguous. This CDR3 spans 13 amino acids. CDR1 and CDR2 (germline): DFQATT, SNEGSKA (reference sequence). The ends were cut back, 1 base at V and 1 base at J, with 7 bases in the middle. The DNA for the CDR3 is TGCAGTGCTAGAGGCCGCTTCCAAGAGACCCAGTACTTC. Translation gives CSARGRFQETQYF.

This clonotype was detected only once. The V gene is TRBV28, the J gene TRBJ2-3; 11 nucleotides line up with TRBD1. CDR3 length: 14 residues. The germline V gene has CDR1 MDHEN and CDR2 SYDVKM. The junction had 2 bases not matched to a gene; V was cut back by 4 bases and J by 5 bases. The CDR3 nucleotides are TGTGCCAGCAGTTGGGGGACAGGGGGAGATACGCAGTATTTT. Amino acid sequence: CASSWGTGGDTQYF.

V is TRBV27 and J is TRBJ1-2; 8 bases map to TRBD1. CDR1 is MNHEY, CDR2 SMNVEV, per germline (reference sequence). V lost 10 bases, J lost 7 bases, and 8 bases stayed unmatched. The CDR3 length is 12 residues. CDR3 sequence reads: CATVDRDGGYTF. CDR3 DNA: TGTGCCACCGTGGACAGGGATGGTGGCTACACCTTC.

The chain recombines TRBV30 with TRBJ2-3, with 8 positions matching TRBD2. V lost 3 bases and J lost 2; bases outside the gene matches: 7. Germline V CDR1 and CDR2: GTSNPN, SVGIG (reference sequence). The CDR3 covers 15 residues. In nucleotides, the CDR3 is TGTGCCTGGAGCCTAACTAGCGGATCCACAGATACGCAGTATTTT. Its protein is CAWSLTSGSTDTQYF.

This clonotype was seen repeatedly, ten times or more. The V call is TRBV20-1, the J call TRBJ1-1, with unresolved D. Germline V gene lookup returns CDR1 DFQATT and CDR2 SNEGSKA (reference sequence). The V end lost 3 bases, the J end lost 3 bases, and 8 bases lay between the germline ends. The CDR3 runs to 12 residues. The CDR3 sequence is CSASKADTEAFF. Here the CDR3 DNA reads TGCAGTGCTAGTAAGGCCGACACTGAAGCTTTCTTT.

This clonotype has ten or more counts. The chain combines TRBV20-1 with TRBJ2-3; 12 nucleotides agree with TRBD2. V dropped 3 bases and J dropped 6; count of bases not matched to a gene: 4. Germline CDR1 reads DFQATT; CDR2 reads SNEGSKA (reference sequence). This CDR3 is built from 14 residues. CDR3 in amino acids: CSASPSGGADTQYF. The CDR3 DNA reads as TGCAGTGCTAGCCCTAGCGGGGGGGCTGATACGCAGTATTTT.